This T cell receptor beta chain came from a study of blood T cell repertoires in COVID-19. Study details: In each case, the material was cDNA or gDNA derived from T cells, B-cell-depleted T cells, or PBMCs.

In the authors' workflow: Reference gene primer amplification in the assay estimated nucleated cell counts. Profiled with immunoSEQ multiplex PCR; TCRdb holds only in-frame clones, not every one. V and J calls and clone size come straight from that table; D and trimming were deduced from the DNA. Of about 260,000 clones in the sample, around 80% are singletons; the top ten hold under 5%. Individuals aged about 18 to 89 years were recruited from roughly 22 US areas. The germline V gene encodes CDR1 MNHNS and CDR2 SASEGT. V lost 1 base, J lost 2 bases, and 9 bases lay in between. The CDR3 is made up of 15 amino acids.

The clonotype was recovered from a young man with acute COVID-19. Source material: PBMCs or T cells enriched from blood (not recorded which). This rearrangement joins TRBV6-1 to TRBJ1-5, with unresolved D. CDR3: CASSEGVGGNQPQHF. CDR3 bases: TGTGCCAGCAGTGAAGGGGTCGGGGGCAATCAGCCCCAGCATTTT.